This TCR beta chain derives from a study of cytomegalovirus exposure and HLA in healthy donors. Study-wide results and limits: Rarity held for most TCR sequences, but there were some public TCRs that occurred in many donors. That first-cohort TCR clusters tended to co-occur in the roughly 130 validation repertoires was found in a later analysis.

CDR1 and CDR2 (germline): SNHLY, FYNNEI. The CDR3 has 17 residues. V was clipped by 5 bases and J by 6 bases, with 22 bases between them. Sequenced by immunoSEQ multiplex PCR; TCRdb stores in-frame clones only, minus some. The data contain around 300,000 clones, roughly nine tenths of them singletons. About this clone: Its target is unknown.

V gene TRBV2 combines with J gene TRBJ2-2; TRBD2 might be the D (5 bases). Sequenced sample: PBMCs. This receptor was taken from a woman aged 30 to 39 in good health and CMV-seropositive. The CDR3 sequence is CASSYSGRRSGSGELFF. The CDR3 DNA is TGTGCCAGCAGTTACAGCGGAAGGAGGTCGGGATCCGGGGAGCTGTTTTTT.